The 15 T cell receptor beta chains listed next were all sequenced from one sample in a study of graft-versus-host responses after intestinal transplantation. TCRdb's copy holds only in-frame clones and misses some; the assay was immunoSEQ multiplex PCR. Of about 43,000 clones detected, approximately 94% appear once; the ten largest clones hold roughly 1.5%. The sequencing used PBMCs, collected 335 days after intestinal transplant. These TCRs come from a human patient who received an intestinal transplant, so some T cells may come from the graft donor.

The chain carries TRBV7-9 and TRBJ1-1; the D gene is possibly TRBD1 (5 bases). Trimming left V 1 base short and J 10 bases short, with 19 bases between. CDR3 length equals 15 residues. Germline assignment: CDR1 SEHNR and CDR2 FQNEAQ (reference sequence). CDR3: CASSLVSTAWEGAFF. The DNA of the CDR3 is TGTGCCAGCAGCTTAGTATCGACAGCATGGGAGGGAGCTTTCTTT. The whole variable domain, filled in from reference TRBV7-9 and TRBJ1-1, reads DTGVSQNPRHKITKRGQNVTFRCDPISEHNRLYWYRQTLGQGPEFLTYFQNEAQLEKSRLLSDRFSAERPKGSFSTLEIQRTEQGDSAMYLCASSLVSTAWEGAFFGQGTRLTVV.

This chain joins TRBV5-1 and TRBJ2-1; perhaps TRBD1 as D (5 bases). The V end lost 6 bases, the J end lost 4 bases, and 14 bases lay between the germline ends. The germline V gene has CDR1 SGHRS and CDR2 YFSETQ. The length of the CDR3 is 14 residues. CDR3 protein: CASTLEQGYNEQFF. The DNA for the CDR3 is TGCGCCAGCACCCTGGAGCAGGGATACAATGAGCAGTTCTTC.

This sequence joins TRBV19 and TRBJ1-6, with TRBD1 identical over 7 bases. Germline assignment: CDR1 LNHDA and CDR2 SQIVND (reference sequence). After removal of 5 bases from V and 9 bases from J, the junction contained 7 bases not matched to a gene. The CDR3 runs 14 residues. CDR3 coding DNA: TGTGCCAGTAGTCCAGACAGGGATCGTTCACCCCTCCACTTT. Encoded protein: CASSPDRDRSPLHF. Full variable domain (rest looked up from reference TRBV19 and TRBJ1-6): DGGITQSPKYLFRKEGQNVTLSCEQNLNHDAMYWYRQDPGQGLRLIYYSQIVNDFQKGDIAEGYSVSREKKESFPLTVTSAQKNPTAFYLCASSPDRDRSPLHFGNGTRLTVT.

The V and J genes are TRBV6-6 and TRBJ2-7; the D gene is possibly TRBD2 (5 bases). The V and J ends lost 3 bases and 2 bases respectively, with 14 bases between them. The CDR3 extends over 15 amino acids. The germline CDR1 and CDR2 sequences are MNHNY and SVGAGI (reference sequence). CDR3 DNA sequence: TGTGCCAGCAGTTATGAGTTTTCTAGCCCCTACGAGCAGTACTTC. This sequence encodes CASSYEFSSPYEQYF.

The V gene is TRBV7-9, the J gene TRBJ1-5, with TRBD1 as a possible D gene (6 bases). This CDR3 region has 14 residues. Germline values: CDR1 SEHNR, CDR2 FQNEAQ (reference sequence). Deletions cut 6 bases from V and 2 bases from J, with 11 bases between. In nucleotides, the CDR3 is TGTGCCAGCAGTTATAAGGGGGGCAATCAGCCCCAGCATTTT. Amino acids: CASSYKGGNQPQHF.

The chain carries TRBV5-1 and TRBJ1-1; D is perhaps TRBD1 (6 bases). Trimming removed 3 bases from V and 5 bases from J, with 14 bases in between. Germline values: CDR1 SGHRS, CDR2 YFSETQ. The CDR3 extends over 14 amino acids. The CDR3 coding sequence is TGCGCCAGCAGCTCCGCCAGGGGATCGACTGAAGCTTTCTTT. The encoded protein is CASSSARGSTEAFF.

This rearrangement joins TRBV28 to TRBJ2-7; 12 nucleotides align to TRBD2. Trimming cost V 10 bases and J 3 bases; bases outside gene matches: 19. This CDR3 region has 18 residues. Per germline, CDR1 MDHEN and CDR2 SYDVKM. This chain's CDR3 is CATYSTSGRNHRIYEQYF. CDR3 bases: TGTGCCACCTACAGTACTAGCGGGAGGAACCACAGAATCTACGAGCAGTACTTC.

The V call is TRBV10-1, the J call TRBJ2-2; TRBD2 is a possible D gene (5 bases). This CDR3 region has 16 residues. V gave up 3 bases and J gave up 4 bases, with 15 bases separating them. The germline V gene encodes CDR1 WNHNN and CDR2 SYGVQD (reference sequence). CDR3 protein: CASSDGGRMSTGELFF. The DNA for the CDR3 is TGCGCCAGCAGTGATGGAGGCAGGATGAGCACCGGGGAGCTGTTTTTT.

This CDR3 is CASSEPGGIHSPLHF. The CDR3 DNA reads TGTGCCAGTAGTGAGCCAGGGGGGATCCATTCACCCCTCCACTTT. J is TRBJ1-6 and V is TRBV19; the match to TRBD1 covers 7 bases. Germline V lookup: CDR1 LNHDA, CDR2 SQIVND (reference sequence). Trimming took 5 bases from V and 8 from J; bases not matched to a gene: 9. The CDR3 runs 15 residues.

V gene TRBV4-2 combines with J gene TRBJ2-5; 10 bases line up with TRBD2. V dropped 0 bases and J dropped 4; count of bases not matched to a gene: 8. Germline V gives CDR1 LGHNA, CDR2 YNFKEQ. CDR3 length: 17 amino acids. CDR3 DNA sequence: TGTGCCAGCAGCCAAGACTCTCTAGCGGGAGTAGGAGAGACCCAGTACTTC. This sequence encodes CASSQDSLAGVGETQYF.

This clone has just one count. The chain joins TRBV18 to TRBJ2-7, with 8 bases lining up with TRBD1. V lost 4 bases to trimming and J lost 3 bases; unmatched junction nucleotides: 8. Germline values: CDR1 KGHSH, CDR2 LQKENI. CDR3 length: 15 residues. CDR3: CASSQGQGTGYEQYF. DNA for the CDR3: TGTGCCAGCTCACAGGGCCAAGGGACAGGCTACGAGCAGTACTTC.

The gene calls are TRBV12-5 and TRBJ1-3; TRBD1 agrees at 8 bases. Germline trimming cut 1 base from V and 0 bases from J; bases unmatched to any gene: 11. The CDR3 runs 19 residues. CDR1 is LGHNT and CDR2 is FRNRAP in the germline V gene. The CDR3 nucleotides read TGTGCTAGTGGTTTGGAGGTTGGGAGGACAGGGCTCTCTGGAAACACCATATATTTT. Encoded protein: CASGLEVGRTGLSGNTIYF.

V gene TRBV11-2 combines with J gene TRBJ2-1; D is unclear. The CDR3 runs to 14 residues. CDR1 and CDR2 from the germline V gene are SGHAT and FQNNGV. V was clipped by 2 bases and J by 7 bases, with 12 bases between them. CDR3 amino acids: CASSLWVPSNEQFF. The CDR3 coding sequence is TGTGCCAGCAGCTTATGGGTGCCCTCGAATGAGCAGTTCTTC.

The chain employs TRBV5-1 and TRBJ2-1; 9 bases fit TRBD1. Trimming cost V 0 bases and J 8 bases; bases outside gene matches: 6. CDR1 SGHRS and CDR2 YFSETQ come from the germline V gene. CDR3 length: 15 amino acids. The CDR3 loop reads CASSLATGGGYEQFF. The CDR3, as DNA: TGCGCCAGCAGCTTGGCAACAGGGGGCGGGTATGAGCAGTTCTTC.

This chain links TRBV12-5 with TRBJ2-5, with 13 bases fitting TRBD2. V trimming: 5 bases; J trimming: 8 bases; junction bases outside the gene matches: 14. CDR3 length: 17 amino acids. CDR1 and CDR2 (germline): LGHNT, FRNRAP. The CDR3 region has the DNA TGTGCTAGTGGTGCCGTGACTAGCGGGAGGTACGGGGATACCCAGTACTTC. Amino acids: CASGAVTSGRYGDTQYF.